This TCR beta chain was sequenced in a study of blood T cell repertoires in COVID-19. Looking at the study overall: Sources were T cells, B-cell-depleted T cells, or PBMCs; the material itself was cDNA or gDNA.

Under the authors' procedure: Estimates of nucleated cell counts were drawn from the amplification of reference gene primers. Assay: immunoSEQ multiplex PCR; the TCRdb copy retains only in-frame clones and omits some. The D gene and trimming were derived from the DNA, and the V and J assignments and clone size from that table. The sample yields around 26,000 clones, around nine tenths seen once. V was shortened by 4 bases and J by 8 bases, with 13 bases between the two germline ends. The CDR3 runs to 13 residues. The V gene is TRBV5-7, the J gene TRBJ2-1; maybe TRBD1 (5 bases). TRBV5-7 is known as an ORF, though its function is uncertain. This clonotype was obtained from a human donor in a cohort sampled during active COVID-19. The sequenced sample consisted of peripheral blood. This CDR3 is CASSAEQGYEQFF. The DNA of the CDR3 is TGTGCCAGCAGCGCGGAGCAGGGTTATGAGCAGTTCTTC.